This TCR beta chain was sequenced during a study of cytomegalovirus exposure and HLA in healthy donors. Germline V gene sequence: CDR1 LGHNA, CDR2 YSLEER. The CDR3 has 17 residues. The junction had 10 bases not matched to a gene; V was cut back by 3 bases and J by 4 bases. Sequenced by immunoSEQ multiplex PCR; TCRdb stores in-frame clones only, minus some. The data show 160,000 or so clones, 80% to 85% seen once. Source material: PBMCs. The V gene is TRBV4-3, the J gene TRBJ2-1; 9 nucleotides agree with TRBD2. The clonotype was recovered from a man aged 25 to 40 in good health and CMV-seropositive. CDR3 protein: CASSQGPAGGPYNEQFF. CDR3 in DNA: TGCGCCAGCAGCCAGGGCCCAGCGGGGGGCCCTTACAATGAGCAGTTCTTC.